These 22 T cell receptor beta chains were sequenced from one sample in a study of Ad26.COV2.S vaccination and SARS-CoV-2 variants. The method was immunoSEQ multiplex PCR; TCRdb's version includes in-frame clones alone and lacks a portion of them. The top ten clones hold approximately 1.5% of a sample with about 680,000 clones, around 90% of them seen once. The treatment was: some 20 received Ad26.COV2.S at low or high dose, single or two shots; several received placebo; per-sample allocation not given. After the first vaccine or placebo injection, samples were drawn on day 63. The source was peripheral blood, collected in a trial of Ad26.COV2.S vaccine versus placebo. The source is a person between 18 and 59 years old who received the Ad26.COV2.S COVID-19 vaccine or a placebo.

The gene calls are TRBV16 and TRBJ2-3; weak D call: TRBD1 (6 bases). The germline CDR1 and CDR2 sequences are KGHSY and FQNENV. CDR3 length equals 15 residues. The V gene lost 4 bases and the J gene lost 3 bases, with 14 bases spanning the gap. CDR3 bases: TGTGCCAGCAGCCGTCCAGGGGCGTGGACAGATACGCAGTATTTT. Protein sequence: CASSRPGAWTDTQYF.

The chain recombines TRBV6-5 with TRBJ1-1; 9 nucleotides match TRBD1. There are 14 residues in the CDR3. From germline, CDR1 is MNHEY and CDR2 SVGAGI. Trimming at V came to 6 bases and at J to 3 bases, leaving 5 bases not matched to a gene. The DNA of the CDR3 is TGTGCCAGCAGCTGGGACAGGGATTACACTGAAGCTTTCTTT. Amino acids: CASSWDRDYTEAFF.

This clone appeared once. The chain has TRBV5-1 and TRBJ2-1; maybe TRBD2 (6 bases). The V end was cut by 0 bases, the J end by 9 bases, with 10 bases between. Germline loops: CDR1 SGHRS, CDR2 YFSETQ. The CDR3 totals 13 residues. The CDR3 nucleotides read TGCGCCAGCAGCTTGGTGGGGGGTATTGAGCAGTTCTTC. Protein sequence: CASSLVGGIEQFF.

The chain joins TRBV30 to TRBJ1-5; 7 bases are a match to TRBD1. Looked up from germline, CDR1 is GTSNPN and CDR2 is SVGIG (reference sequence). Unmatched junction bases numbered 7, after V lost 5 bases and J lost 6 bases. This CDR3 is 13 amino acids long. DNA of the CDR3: TGTGCCTGGGCGGGGACAGATGGTCAGCCCCAGCATTTT. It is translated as CAWAGTDGQPQHF.

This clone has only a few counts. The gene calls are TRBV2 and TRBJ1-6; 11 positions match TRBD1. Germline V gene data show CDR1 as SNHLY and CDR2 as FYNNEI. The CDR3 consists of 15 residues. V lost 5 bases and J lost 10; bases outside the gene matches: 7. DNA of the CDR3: TGTGCCAGCAGTTGGGACAGGGGGATTGGGTCACCCCTCCACTTT. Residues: CASSWDRGIGSPLHF.

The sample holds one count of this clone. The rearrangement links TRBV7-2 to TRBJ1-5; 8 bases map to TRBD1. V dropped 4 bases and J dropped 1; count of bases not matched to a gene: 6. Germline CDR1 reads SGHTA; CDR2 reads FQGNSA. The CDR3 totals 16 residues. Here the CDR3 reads CASSSQGEWSNQPQHF. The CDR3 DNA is TGTGCCAGCAGCTCACAGGGGGAATGGAGCAATCAGCCCCAGCATTTT.

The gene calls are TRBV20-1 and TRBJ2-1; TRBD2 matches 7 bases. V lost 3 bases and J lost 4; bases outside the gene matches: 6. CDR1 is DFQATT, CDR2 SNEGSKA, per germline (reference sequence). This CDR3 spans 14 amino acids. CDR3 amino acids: CSASGRASYNEQFF. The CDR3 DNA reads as TGCAGTGCTAGTGGGAGGGCCTCTTACAATGAGCAGTTCTTC.

CDR3 nucleotide sequence: TGTGCCAGCAGTGAAATTCGTTGGGGAGGAAACACCATATATTTT. It translates to CASSEIRWGGNTIYF. The chain carries TRBV6-1 and TRBJ1-3; D not certain. Germline CDR1 MNHNS, CDR2 SASEGT. Trimming removed 2 bases at V and 4 bases at J, with 12 bases between. This CDR3 region has 15 residues.

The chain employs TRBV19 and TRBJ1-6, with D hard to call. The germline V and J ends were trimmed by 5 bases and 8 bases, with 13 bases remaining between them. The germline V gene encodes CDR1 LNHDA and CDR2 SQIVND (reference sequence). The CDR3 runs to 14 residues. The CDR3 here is CASSSRALHSPLHF. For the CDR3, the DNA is TGTGCCAGTAGTTCCCGGGCCCTTCATTCACCCCTCCACTTT. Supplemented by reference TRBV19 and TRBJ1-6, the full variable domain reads DGGITQSPKYLFRKEGQNVTLSCEQNLNHDAMYWYRQDPGQGLRLIYYSQIVNDFQKGDIAEGYSVSREKKESFPLTVTSAQKNPTAFYLCASSSRALHSPLHFGNGTRLTVT.

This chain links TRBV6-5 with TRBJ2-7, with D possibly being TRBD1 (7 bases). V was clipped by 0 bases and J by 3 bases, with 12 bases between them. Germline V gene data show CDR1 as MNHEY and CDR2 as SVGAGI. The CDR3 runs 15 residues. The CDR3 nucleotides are TGTGCCAGCAGTTACTCGACCAGGGGGGACTACGAGCAGTACTTC. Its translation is CASSYSTRGDYEQYF.

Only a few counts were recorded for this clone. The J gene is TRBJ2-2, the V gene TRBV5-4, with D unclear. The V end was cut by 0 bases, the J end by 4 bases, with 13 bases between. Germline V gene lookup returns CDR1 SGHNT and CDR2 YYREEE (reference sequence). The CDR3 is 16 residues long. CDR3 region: CASSLETGEPTGELFF. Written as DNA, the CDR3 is TGTGCCAGCAGCTTGGAAACGGGTGAACCCACCGGGGAGCTGTTTTTT.

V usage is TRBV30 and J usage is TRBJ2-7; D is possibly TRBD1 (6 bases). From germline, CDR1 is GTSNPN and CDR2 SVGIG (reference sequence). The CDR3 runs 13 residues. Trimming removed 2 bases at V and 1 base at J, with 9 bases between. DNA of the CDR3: TGTGCCTGGAGTCGGACAGAGTCCTACGAGCAGTACTTC. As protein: CAWSRTESYEQYF.

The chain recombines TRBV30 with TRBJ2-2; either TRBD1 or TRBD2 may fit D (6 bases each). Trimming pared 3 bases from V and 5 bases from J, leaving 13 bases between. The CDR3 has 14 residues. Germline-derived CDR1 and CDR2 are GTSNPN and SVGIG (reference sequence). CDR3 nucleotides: TGTGCCTGGAGCGGGGGCTGGGATACCGGGGAGCTGTTTTTT. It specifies CAWSGGWDTGELFF. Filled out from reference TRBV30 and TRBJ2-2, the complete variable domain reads SQTIHQWPATLVQPVGSPLSLECTVEGTSNPNLYWYRQAAGRGLQLLFYSVGIGQISSEVPQNLSASRPQDRQFILSSKKLLLSDSGFYLCAWSGGWDTGELFFGEGSRLTVL.

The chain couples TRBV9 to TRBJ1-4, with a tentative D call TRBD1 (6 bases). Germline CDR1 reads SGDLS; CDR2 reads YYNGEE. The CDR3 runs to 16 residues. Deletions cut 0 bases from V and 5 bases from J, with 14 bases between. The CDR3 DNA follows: TGTGCCAGCAGCGTAGTGTCGGGGGGCGGAAATGAAAAACTGTTTTTT. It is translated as CASSVVSGGGNEKLFF. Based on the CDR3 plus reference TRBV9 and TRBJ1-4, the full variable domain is DSGVTQTPKHLITATGQRVTLRCSPRSGDLSVYWYQQSLDQGLQFLIQYYNGEERAKGNILERFSAQQFPDLHSELNLSSLELGDSALYFCASSVVSGGGNEKLFFGSGTQLSVL.

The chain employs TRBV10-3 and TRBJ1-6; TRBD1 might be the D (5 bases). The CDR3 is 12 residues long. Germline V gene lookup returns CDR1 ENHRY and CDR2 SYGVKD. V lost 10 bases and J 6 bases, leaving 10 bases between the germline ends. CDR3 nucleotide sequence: TGTGCCACCTCTAGGGGTAATTCACCCCTCCACTTT. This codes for CATSRGNSPLHF.

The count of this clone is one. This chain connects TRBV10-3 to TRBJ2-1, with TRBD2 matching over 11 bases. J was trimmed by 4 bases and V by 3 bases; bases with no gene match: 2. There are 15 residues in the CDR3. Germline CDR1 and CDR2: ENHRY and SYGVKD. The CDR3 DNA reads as TGTGCCATCAGTGATCGGACTAGCGGGTACAATGAGCAGTTCTTC. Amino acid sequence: CAISDRTSGYNEQFF.

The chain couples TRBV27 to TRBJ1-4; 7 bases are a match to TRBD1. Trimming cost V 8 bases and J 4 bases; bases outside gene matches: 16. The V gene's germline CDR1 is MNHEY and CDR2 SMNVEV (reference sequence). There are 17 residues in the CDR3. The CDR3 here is CASGLAYRGAGNEKLFF. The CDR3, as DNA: TGTGCCAGCGGCCTCGCCTACAGGGGCGCGGGTAATGAAAAACTGTTTTTT.

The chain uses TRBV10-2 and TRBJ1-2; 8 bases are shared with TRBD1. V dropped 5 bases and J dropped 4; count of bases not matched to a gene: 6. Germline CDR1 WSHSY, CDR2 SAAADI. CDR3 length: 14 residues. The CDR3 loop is CASSQTGESYGYTF. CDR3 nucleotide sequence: TGCGCCAGCAGTCAGACAGGGGAGAGCTATGGCTACACCTTC.

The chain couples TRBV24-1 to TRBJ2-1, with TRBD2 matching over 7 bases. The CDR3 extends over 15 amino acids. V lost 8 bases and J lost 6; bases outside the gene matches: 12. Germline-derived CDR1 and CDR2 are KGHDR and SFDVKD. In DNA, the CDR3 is TGTGCCACCACGGGGGACGGCTTAGCGGGCAATGAGCAGTTCTTC. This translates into CATTGDGLAGNEQFF.

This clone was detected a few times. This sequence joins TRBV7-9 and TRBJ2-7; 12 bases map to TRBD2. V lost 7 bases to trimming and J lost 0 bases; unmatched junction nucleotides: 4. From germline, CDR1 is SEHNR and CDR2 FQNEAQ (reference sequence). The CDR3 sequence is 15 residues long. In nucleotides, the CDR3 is TGTGCCAGCACCAAGACTAGCGGGGGCTCCTACGAGCAGTACTTC. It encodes CASTKTSGGSYEQYF.

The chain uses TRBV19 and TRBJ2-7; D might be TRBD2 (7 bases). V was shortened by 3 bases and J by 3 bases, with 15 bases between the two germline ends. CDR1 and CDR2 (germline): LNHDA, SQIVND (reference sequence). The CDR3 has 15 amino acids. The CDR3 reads CASSIARGGGYEQYF. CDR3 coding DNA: TGTGCCAGTAGTATCGCCAGGGGCGGGGGCTACGAGCAGTACTTC.

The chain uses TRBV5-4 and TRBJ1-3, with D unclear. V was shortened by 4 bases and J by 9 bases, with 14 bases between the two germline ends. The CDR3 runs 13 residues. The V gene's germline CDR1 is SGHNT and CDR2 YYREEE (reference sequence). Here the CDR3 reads CASSPMAGSTIYF. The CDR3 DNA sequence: TGTGCCAGCAGCCCTATGGCGGGTAGCACCATATATTTT.